This T cell receptor beta chain appears in the sequencing data of a study of T cells in Graves' hyperthyroidism and ophthalmopathy. The patients, who ranged from 18 to 65 in age, presented with newly diagnosed hyperthyroidism lasting under 2 months. The PBMCs had their origin in 10 ml of fresh peripheral blood. TCR beta CDR3 regions were amplified from RNA transcripts. With the HTBI primer set, the TCR CDR3 went through a first round of RT-PCR. MiXCR, applied by TCRdb to the multiplex PCR reads, yields one record per CDR3 protein. Of approximately 600,000 distinct CDR3 sequences listed, approximately 13% are singletons. This TCR came from a woman aged 25 to 39 with Graves' hyperthyroidism that later progressed to Graves' ophthalmopathy. The source material was blood.

DNA of the CDR3: TGTGCCAGCTCACCACAGTACAGCCCTAGCACAGATACGCAGTATTTT. Its translation: CASSPQYSPSTDTQYF. The rearrangement joins TRBV18 to TRBJ2-3; unclear D gene. The length of the CDR3 is 16 residues. Per the germline V gene, CDR1 is KGHSH and CDR2 is LQKENI. Trimming shortened V by 1 base and J by 0 bases, and 11 bases separated the two germline ends.